The rows below give T cell receptor beta chains drawn from one sample of a study of cytomegalovirus exposure and HLA in healthy donors. Only in-frame clones appear in the TCRdb table, and some are missing; sequencing was by immunoSEQ multiplex PCR. This sample carries about 110,000 clones, 76% of them seen once, and the ten largest clones take roughly 13%. Sequencing was done on a sample of PBMCs. These receptors were taken from a man aged 25 to 40 in good health and CMV-seropositive. Both conserved end residues are part of each CDR3. The D gene is left open where the match is weak. Part of the rows lack a size; the others show once, few, many or a class for expanded clones.

TRBV19	TRBD2	.	TRBJ2-6	TGTGCCAGTAGTAGCCTAGCGGGGTCGTCCGGGGCCAACGTCCTGACTTTC	CASSSLAGSSGANVLTF
TRBV6-6	TRBD2	few	TRBJ2-5	TGTGCCAGCAACCTACTAGCGGGGATTGAGACCCAGTACTTC	CASNLLAGIETQYF
TRBV9	TRBD2	.	TRBJ2-2	TGTGCCAGCAGCCCTTTAGCGGGGACCGACACCGGGGAGCTGTTTTTT	CASSPLAGTDTGELFF
TRBV6-1	TRBD1	.	TRBJ1-4	TGTGCCAGCAAGGACAGGGGGAGGTTGTTTTTT	CASKDRGRLFF
TRBV27	TRBD2	few	TRBJ2-1	TGTGCCAGCAGACCGGGACTAGCGGGGAACAATGAGCAGTTCTTC	CASRPGLAGNNEQFF
TRBV5-4	TRBD1	.	TRBJ2-7	TGTGCCAGCAGCGGGGGACAGGCGAGCTCCTACGAGCAGTACTTC	CASSGGQASSYEQYF
TRBV6-6	.	few	TRBJ2-1	TGTGCCAGCAGTTACTCAGGGGGTATTGAGTTCTTC	CASSYSGGIEFF
TRBV27	.	few	TRBJ2-3	TGTGCCAGCAGTTTCCACTCCGCAGATACGCAGTATTTT	CASSFHSADTQYF
TRBV6-5	TRBD2	.	TRBJ2-7	TGTGCCAGCAGCTACACCGCTAGCGGGGGGCCTTACGAGCAGTACTTC	CASSYTASGGPYEQYF
TRBV9	TRBD1	few	TRBJ2-5	TGTGCCAGCAGCCTCCGGGACAGGGGGCAAGAGACCCAGTACTTC	CASSLRDRGQETQYF
TRBV7-8	TRBD1	.	TRBJ1-1	TGTGCCAGCAGCTCCCTAGGAAGGGGGCTGGTCAACACTGAAGCTTTCTTT	CASSSLGRGLVNTEAFF
TRBV6-6	.	.	TRBJ1-6	TGTGCCAGCAGTGCTACAGGGTATGATACGGGTTCACCCCTCCACTTT	CASSATGYDTGSPLHF
TRBV19	.	.	TRBJ1-4	TGTGCCAGTAGCCGTCCGACAGGTGCAACTAATGAAAAACTGTTTTTT	CASSRPTGATNEKLFF
TRBV9	.	.	TRBJ2-2	TGTGCCAGCAGCGGTAAAAACACCGGGGAGCTGTTTTTT	CASSGKNTGELFF
TRBV6-1	TRBD1	.	TRBJ1-5	TGTGCCAGCAGTGAACACAGGGGTGAAAATCAGCCCCAGCATTTT	CASSEHRGENQPQHF
TRBV6-5	.	few	TRBJ1-3	TGTGCCAGCAGTTACTCTGCAGCTGGAAACACCATATATTTT	CASSYSAAGNTIYF
TRBV28	.	few	TRBJ2-7	TGTGCCAGCAGTCTCTCCTGGGGGGGCCATCGCTACGAGCAGTACTTC	CASSLSWGGHRYEQYF
TRBV6-1	.	.	TRBJ1-5	TGTGCCAGCATTGGGCTGGGAGGCAATCAGCCCCAGCATTTT	CASIGLGGNQPQHF
TRBV27	.	.	TRBJ1-5	TGTGCCAGCAGTCCCCAGAGAGGGTTGGATCAGCCCCAGCATTTT	CASSPQRGLDQPQHF
TRBV28	.	.	TRBJ2-7	TGTGCCAGCAGGAGGCGGACGGGGATACTGGAGCAGTACTTC	CASRRRTGILEQYF
TRBV9	.	.	TRBJ1-2	TGTGCCAGCAGCGTAGGTCAGGTCGACTATGGCTACACCTTC	CASSVGQVDYGYTF
TRBV6-6	.	.	TRBJ1-5	TGTGCCAGCAGTTACTCCGGTAGCAATCAGCCCCAGCATTTT	CASSYSGSNQPQHF
TRBV30	TRBD2	.	TRBJ2-1	TGTGCCTGGGGTACGGGACTAACCTACAATGAGCAGTTCTTC	CAWGTGLTYNEQFF
TRBV5-1	TRBD1	few	TRBJ1-5	TGCGCCAGCAGCTGGACAGGGGTAGGCAATCAGCCCCAGCATTTT	CASSWTGVGNQPQHF
TRBV5-1	.	.	TRBJ1-1	TGCGCCAGCAGCTTGACGGGGGAGTACACTGAAGCTTTCTTT	CASSLTGEYTEAFF
TRBV10-1	TRBD2	.	TRBJ2-7	TGCGCCAGCAGTGGGGCCCGTCGGGGGGACTACGAGCAGTACTTC	CASSGARRGDYEQYF
TRBV14	TRBD2	.	TRBJ2-7	TGTGCCAGCAGCCAGACACTTAGCGGGGGAGACGAGCAGTACTTC	CASSQTLSGGDEQYF
TRBV7-2	.	.	TRBJ1-5	TGTGCCAGCAGCTTAGCCAATCAGGATAATCAGCCCCAGCATTTT	CASSLANQDNQPQHF
TRBV27	TRBD2	.	TRBJ2-2	TGTGCCAGCAGTTTATATTTCGCGGGGGGCCGGAGGGGGGAGCTGTTTTTT	CASSLYFAGGRRGELFF
TRBV7-9	TRBD2	.	TRBJ2-7	TGTGCCAGCAGACCACGGGGGGGGAACAGCTCCTACGAGCAGTACTTC	CASRPRGGNSSYEQYF
TRBV27	TRBD1	.	TRBJ2-7	TGTGCCAGCAGTCCGACAGGGGAGGAGACCTACGAGCAGTACTTC	CASSPTGEETYEQYF
TRBV7-6	.	.	TRBJ2-1	TGTGCCAGCAGCTTACTTCAGAGGGGGTCCTACAATGAGCAGTTCTTC	CASSLLQRGSYNEQFF
TRBV13	.	.	TRBJ2-2	TGTGCCAGCAGCCCCAGGGCGAGCGGGGAGCTGTTTTTT	CASSPRASGELFF
TRBV7-9	TRBD2	.	TRBJ2-3	TGTGCCAGCAGCTTAGCAACTAGCGGCGCAGATACGCAGTATTTT	CASSLATSGADTQYF
TRBV15	.	.	TRBJ2-3	TGTGCCACCAGCAGAGTCTTCGACGGGAAGACTAGGGAGTGGGGCACAGATACGCAGTATTTT	CATSRVFDGKTREWGTDTQYF
TRBV6-5	TRBD1	once	TRBJ2-5	TGTGCCAGCAGCCGGGACAGGCTCTGGGAGACCCAGTACTTC	CASSRDRLWETQYF
TRBV11-2	TRBD1	.	TRBJ2-2	TGTGCCAGCAGCTTAAAGGGAGACAGGGGGTTTAACACCGGGGAGCTGTTTTTT	CASSLKGDRGFNTGELFF
TRBV6-5	TRBD1	.	TRBJ2-2	TGTGCCAGCACGGACAGGGTAAACACCGGGGAGCTGTTTTTT	CASTDRVNTGELFF
TRBV4-1	.	.	TRBJ2-7	TGCGCCAGCAGCCAAGGTCAGTCTGAACCCTACGAGCAGTACTTC	CASSQGQSEPYEQYF
TRBV4-3	TRBD2	.	TRBJ2-1	TGCGCCAGCAGCCAAGTAAGCGGGGGTATCAATGAGCAGTTCTTC	CASSQVSGGINEQFF
TRBV27	.	.	TRBJ2-7	TGTGCCAGCAGTTTGGGCAGGGTGCCCTACGAGCAGTACTTC	CASSLGRVPYEQYF
TRBV7-2	.	.	TRBJ1-2	TGTGCCAGCAGCCCGTGGGAGGTTAGCTATGGCTACACCTTC	CASSPWEVSYGYTF
TRBV5-6	.	.	TRBJ2-1	TGTGCCAGCAGCTTGGTTACAGGCGCCTCCTACAATGAGCAGTTCTTC	CASSLVTGASYNEQFF
TRBV6-5	.	few	TRBJ2-3	TGTGCCAGCAGTTCCGGTACAGTGACAGATACGCAGTATTTT	CASSSGTVTDTQYF
TRBV5-1	TRBD1	.	TRBJ2-1	TGCGCCAGCAGCGCCTTGACAGGGTTCGATGAGCAGTTCTTC	CASSALTGFDEQFF
TRBV7-6	TRBD2	.	TRBJ2-7	TGTGCCAGCAGCCCCATGACTAGCGGGGGGGTCATGGGCTACTACGAGCAGTACTTC	CASSPMTSGGVMGYYEQYF
TRBV11-1	TRBD2	once	TRBJ2-5	TGTGCCAGCAGCTTTCCTAGCGGGGGGTCCGAGACCCAGTACTTC	CASSFPSGGSETQYF
TRBV9	TRBD2	.	TRBJ2-5	TGTGCCAGCAGCGTAGGCGGCGGGGGGGCAGAGACCCAGTACTTC	CASSVGGGGAETQYF
TRBV5-4	.	.	TRBJ2-5	TGTGCCAGCAGCTTAAACTACCATCAGACCCAGTACTTC	CASSLNYHQTQYF
TRBV5-1	TRBD1	.	TRBJ2-3	TGCGCCAGCAGCTTGGTGGGACAGGGCACAGATACGCAGTATTTT	CASSLVGQGTDTQYF
TRBV5-1	TRBD2	.	TRBJ2-1	TGCGCCAGCAGCCCCCCGGGACTAGAAGGGTACAATGAGCAGTTCTTC	CASSPPGLEGYNEQFF
TRBV19	.	.	TRBJ2-7	TGTGCCAGTAGTATGGTCTCGGGCTACGAGCAGTACTTC	CASSMVSGYEQYF
TRBV27	.	.	TRBJ2-7	TGTGCCAGCAGTTTATCGGTCAGGGACTACGAGCAGTACTTC	CASSLSVRDYEQYF